The clone carrying this T cell receptor beta chain has a single count. What it recognizes is unknown. These data are taken from a study of vaccination effects on CD4 cells after COVID-19. Study summary: Post-vaccine sampling occurred a median 72 days after the second dose.

This CDR3 has 15 amino acids. Germline CDR1 is SGHRS and CDR2 is YFSETQ. The V segment lost 0 bases and the J segment 5 bases; nucleotides outside the gene matches: 5. The ViraFEST assay expanded antigen-specific CD4+ T cells with viral peptide pools before sequencing. The authors isolated CD4+ T cells after around nine days of culture. Their SARS-CoV-2 infection, verified by PCR, occurred between March and December 2020. As their vaccination, participants received two doses of either BNT162b2 or mRNA-1273. Half-medium changes using IL-2 medium occurred on days 3 and 7. General observations from the study: Convalescents' post-vaccine spike-reactive clones were mainly new, vaccine-induced.

Profiled with immunoSEQ multiplex PCR; TCRdb holds only in-frame clones, not every one. Seen here are over 15,000 clones, under 85% observed once, and the top ten hold more than 20%. This chain links TRBV5-1 with TRBJ2-7; TRBD1 matches at 10 bases. This material consisted of CD4+ T cells from PBMCs cultured with SARS-CoV-2 spike peptides, taken after COVID-19 vaccination. The receptor's source is a human donor who had a prior SARS-CoV-2 infection. The CDR3 reads CASSLAGTGVHEQYF. For the CDR3, the DNA is TGCGCCAGCAGCTTGGCCGGGACAGGGGTCCACGAGCAGTACTTC.